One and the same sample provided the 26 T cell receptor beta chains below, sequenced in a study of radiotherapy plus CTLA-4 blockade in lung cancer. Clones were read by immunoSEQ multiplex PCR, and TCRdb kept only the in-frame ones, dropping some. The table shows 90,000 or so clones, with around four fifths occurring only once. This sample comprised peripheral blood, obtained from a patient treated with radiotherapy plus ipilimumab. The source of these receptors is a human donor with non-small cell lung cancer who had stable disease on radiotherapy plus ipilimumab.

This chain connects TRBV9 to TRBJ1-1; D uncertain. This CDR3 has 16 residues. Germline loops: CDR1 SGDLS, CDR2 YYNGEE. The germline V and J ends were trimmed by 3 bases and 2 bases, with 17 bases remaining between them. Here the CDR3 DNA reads TGTGCCAGCAGCGCCGACCCTCGGCGACTTAACACTGAAGCTTTCTTT. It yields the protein CASSADPRRLNTEAFF.

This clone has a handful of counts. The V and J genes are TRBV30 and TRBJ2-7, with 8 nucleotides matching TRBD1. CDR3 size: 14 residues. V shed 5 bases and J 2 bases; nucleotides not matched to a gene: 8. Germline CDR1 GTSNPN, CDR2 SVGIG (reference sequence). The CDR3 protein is CAWLRDRFPYEQYF. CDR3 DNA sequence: TGTGCCTGGTTGAGGGACAGGTTCCCCTACGAGCAGTACTTC.

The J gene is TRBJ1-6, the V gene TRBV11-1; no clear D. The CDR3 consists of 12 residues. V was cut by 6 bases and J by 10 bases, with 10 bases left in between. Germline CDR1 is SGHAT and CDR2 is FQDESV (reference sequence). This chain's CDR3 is CASSVGESPLHF. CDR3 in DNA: TGTGCCAGCAGTGTAGGTGAATCACCCCTCCACTTT.

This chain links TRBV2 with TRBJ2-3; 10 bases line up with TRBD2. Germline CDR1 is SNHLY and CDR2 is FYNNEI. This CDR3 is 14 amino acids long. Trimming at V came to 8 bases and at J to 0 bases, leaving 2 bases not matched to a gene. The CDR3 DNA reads TGTGCCAGCGGACTAGCGGCTAGCACAGATACGCAGTATTTT. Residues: CASGLAASTDTQYF.

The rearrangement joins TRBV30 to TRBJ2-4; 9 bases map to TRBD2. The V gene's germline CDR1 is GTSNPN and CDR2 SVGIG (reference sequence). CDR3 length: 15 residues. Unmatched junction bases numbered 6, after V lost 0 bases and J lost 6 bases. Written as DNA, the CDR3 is TGTGCCTGGAGTGTACGAGCGGGAGGCAGAAACATTCAGTACTTC. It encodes CAWSVRAGGRNIQYF.

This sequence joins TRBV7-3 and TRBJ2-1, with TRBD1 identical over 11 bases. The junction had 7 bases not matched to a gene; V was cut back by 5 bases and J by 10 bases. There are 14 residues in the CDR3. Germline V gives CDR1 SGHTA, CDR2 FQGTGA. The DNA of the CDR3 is TGTGCCAGCAGCCCGTGGACAGGGGGCAGCGAGCAGTTCTTC. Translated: CASSPWTGGSEQFF.

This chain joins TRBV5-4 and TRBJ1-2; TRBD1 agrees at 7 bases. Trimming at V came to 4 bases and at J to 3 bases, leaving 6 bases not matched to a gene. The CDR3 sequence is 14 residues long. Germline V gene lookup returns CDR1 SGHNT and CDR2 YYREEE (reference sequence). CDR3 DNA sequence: TGTGCCAGCAGCGAATCGACAGGGTACTATGGCTACACCTTC. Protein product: CASSESTGYYGYTF.

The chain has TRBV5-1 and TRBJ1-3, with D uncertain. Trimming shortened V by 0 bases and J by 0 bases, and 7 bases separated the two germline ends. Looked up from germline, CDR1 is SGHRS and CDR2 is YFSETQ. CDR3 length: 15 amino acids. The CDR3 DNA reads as TGCGCCAGCAGCTTGGCCTCGGTCTCTGGAAACACCATATATTTT. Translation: CASSLASVSGNTIYF.

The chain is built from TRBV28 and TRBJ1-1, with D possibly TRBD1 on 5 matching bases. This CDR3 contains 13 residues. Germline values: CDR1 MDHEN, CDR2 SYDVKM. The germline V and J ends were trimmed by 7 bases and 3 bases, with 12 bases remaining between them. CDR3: CASTLDIYTEAFF. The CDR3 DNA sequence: TGTGCCAGCACCTTGGACATCTACACTGAAGCTTTCTTT.

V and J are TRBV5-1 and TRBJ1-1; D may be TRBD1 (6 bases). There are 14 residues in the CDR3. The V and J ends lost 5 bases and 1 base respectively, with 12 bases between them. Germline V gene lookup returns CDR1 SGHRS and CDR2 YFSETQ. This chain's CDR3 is CASSLGGRNTEAFF. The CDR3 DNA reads TGCGCCAGCAGTCTAGGGGGGCGGAACACTGAAGCTTTCTTT.

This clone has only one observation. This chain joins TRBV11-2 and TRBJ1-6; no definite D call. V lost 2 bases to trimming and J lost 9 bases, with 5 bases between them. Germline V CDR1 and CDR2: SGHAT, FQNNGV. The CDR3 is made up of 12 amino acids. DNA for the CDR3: TGTGCCAGCAGCTTATCCGGTTCACCCCTCCACTTT. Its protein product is CASSLSGSPLHF.

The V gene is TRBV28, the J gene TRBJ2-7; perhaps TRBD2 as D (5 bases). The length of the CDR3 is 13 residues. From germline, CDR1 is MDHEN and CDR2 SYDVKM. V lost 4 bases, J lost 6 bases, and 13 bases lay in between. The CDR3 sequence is CASSSGTDREQYF. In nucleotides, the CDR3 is TGTGCCAGCAGTTCGGGAACCGACCGCGAGCAGTACTTC.

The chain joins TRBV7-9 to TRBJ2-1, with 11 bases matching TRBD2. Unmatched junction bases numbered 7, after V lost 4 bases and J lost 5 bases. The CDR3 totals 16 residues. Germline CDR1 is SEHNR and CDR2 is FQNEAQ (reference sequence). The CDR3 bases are TGTGCCAGCAGCTCGCACGGGACTAGCGGCGACAATGAGCAGTTCTTC. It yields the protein CASSSHGTSGDNEQFF.

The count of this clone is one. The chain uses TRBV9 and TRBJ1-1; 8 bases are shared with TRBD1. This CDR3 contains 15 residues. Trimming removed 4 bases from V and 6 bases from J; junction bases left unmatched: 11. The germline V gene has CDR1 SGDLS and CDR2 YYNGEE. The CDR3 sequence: CASSFSGGQGAEAFF. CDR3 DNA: TGTGCCAGCAGCTTCTCAGGGGGCCAAGGGGCTGAAGCTTTCTTT.

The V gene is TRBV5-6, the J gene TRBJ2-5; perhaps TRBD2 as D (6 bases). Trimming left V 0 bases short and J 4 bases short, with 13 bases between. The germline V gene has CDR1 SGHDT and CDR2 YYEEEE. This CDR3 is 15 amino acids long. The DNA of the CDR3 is TGTGCCAGCAGCTTGGGGGCGGGGTCAACAGAGACCCAGTACTTC. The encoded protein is CASSLGAGSTETQYF.

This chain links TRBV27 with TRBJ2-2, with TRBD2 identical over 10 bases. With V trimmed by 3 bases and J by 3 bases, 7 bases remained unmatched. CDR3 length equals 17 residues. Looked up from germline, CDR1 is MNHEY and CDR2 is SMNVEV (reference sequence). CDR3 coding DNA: TGTGCCAGCAGTTTTTCCAGCGGGGGGGCATACACCGGGGAGCTGTTTTTT. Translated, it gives CASSFSSGGAYTGELFF.

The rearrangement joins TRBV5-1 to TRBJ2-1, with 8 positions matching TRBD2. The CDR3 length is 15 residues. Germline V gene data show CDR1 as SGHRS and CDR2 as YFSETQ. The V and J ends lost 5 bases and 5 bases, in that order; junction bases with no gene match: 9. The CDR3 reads CASRIAGRADNEQFF. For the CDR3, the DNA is TGCGCCAGCAGAATAGCGGGGAGGGCAGACAATGAGCAGTTCTTC.

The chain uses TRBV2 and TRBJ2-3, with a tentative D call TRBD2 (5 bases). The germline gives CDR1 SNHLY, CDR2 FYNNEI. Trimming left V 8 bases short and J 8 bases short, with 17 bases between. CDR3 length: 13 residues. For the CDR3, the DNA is TGTGCCAGCTCGAGGGAGAGTAGAGGTACGCAGTATTTT. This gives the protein CASSRESRGTQYF.

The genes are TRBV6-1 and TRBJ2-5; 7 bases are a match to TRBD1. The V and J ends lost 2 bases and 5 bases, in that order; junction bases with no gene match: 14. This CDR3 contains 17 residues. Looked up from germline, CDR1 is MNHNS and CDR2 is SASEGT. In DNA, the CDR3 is TGTGCCAGCAGTGAACCTCCGGGACAGCCTTCGGCGGAGACCCAGTACTTC. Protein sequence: CASSEPPGQPSAETQYF.

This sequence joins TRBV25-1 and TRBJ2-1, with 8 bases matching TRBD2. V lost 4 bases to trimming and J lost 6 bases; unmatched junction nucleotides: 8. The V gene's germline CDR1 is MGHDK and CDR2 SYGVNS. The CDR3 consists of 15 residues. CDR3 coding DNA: TGTGCCAGCAGTGCCGCCGGGACTAGTGGCAATGAGCAGTTCTTC. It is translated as CASSAAGTSGNEQFF. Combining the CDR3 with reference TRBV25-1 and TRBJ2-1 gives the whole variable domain EADIYQTPRYLVIGTGKKITLECSQTMGHDKMYWYQQDPGMELHLIHYSYGVNSTEKGDLSSESTVSRIRTEHFPLTLESARPSHTSQYLCASSAAGTSGNEQFFGPGTRLTVL.

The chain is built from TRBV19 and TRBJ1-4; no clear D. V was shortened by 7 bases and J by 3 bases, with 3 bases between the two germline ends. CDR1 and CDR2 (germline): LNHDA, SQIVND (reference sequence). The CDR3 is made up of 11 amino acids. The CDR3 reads CASIANEKLFF. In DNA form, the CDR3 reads TGTGCCAGTATCGCTAATGAAAAACTGTTTTTT.

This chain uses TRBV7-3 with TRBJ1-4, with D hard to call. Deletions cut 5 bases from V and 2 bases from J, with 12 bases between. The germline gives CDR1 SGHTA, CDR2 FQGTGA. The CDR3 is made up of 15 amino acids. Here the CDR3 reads CASSTGRETNEKLFF. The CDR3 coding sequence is TGTGCCAGCAGCACGGGCCGAGAGACTAATGAAAAACTGTTTTTT.

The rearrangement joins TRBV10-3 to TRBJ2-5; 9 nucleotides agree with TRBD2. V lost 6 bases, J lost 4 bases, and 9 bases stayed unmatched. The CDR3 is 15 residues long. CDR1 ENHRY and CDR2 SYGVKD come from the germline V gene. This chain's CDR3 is CAIRGNSGRGETQYF. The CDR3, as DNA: TGTGCCATCAGGGGAAATAGCGGGAGAGGAGAGACCCAGTACTTC.

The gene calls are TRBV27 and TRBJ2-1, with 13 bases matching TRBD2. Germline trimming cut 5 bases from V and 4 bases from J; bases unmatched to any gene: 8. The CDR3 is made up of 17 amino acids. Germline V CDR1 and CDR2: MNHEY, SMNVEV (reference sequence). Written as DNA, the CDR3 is TGTGCCAGCAGTCAGTCCCGGACTAGCGGGGGATACAATGAGCAGTTCTTC. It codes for CASSQSRTSGGYNEQFF.

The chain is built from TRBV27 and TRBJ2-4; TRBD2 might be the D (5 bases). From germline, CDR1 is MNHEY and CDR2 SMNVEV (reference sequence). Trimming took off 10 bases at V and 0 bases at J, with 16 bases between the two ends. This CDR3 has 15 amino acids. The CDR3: CATRRPLLAKNIQYF. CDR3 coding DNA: TGTGCCACCCGGAGGCCGTTACTAGCCAAAAACATTCAGTACTTC.

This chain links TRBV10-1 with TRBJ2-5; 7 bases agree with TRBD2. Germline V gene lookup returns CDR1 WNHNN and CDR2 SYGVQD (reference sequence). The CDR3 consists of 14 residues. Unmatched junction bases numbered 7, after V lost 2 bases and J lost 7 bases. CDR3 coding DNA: TGCGCCAGCAGTGAGGGACTAGTTTGGGGGACCCAGTACTTC. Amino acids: CASSEGLVWGTQYF.